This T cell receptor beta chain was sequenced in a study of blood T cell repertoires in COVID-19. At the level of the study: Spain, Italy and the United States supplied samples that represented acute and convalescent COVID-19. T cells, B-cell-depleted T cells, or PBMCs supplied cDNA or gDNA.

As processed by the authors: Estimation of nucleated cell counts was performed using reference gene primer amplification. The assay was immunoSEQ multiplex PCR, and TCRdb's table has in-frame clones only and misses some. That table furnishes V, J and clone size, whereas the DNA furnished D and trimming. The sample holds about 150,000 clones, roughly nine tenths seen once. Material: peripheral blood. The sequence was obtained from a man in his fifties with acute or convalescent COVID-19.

This CDR3 is CASSHISPSGAYNEQFF. The CDR3, as DNA: TGTGCCAGCAGCCACATCTCTCCTAGCGGAGCTTACAATGAGCAGTTCTTC. V gene TRBV27 combines with J gene TRBJ2-1; 7 bases match TRBD2. This CDR3 comprises 17 residues. Germline trimming cut 6 bases from V and 4 bases from J; bases unmatched to any gene: 15. CDR1 MNHEY and CDR2 SMNVEV come from the germline V gene (reference sequence).